A selection of T cell receptor beta chains follows, all from one sample in a study of T cell responses to AZD1222 COVID-19 vaccine. Libraries were prepared by immunoSEQ multiplex PCR; TCRdb keeps only in-frame clonotypes and omits some of them. Of 150,000 to 200,000 clones in the sample, around nine tenths were seen once. Sequences were derived from peripheral blood, sampled on day 0 of AZD1222 vaccination. All receptors derive from an adult in good health. CDR3s include the opening cysteine and the closing phenylalanine or tryptophan. The D gene is left open where the match is weak. A row's size may be missing; if present it is once, few, many or a size class.

TRBD2	TRBV11-2	NA	TRBJ2-1	TGTGCCAGCAGCCCGCGATCTAGCGGGAGGGATATTGAGCAGTTCTTC	CASSPRSSGRDIEQFF
NA	TRBV6-1	NA	TRBJ1-2	TGTGCCAGCAGTGAAGCGCAGTCGGTTAGAGGGACCGGCTACACCTTC	CASSEAQSVRGTGYTF
TRBD2	TRBV18	NA	TRBJ2-1	TGTGCCAGCTCACCCGAAGGGGGACTAGCCAACCGAAACAATGAGCAGTTCTTC	CASSPEGGLANRNNEQFF
TRBD1	TRBV18	NA	TRBJ2-7	TGTGCCAGCTCACCCCGGACAGGCCCATACGAGCAGTACTTC	CASSPRTGPYEQYF
TRBD2	TRBV9	NA	TRBJ2-7	TGTGCCAGCAGTGCTGGGACTAGCGGGGACTACGAGCAGTACTTC	CASSAGTSGDYEQYF
TRBD2	TRBV4-2	NA	TRBJ2-1	TGTGCCAGCAGTCCCAGGGCTAGCGGGAGCGATGAGCAGTTCTTC	CASSPRASGSDEQFF
TRBD2	TRBV27	NA	TRBJ2-1	TGTGCCAGCAGTCAAAGGACTAGCGGTTCCTACAATGAGCAGTTCTTC	CASSQRTSGSYNEQFF
NA	TRBV5-5	NA	TRBJ2-1	TGTGCCAGCAGCTTGGGCCCTTACAATGAGCAGTTCTTC	CASSLGPYNEQFF
NA	TRBV4-1	NA	TRBJ2-5	TGCGCCAGCAGCCAAGATCCGGCCAGGGTGTGGGAGACCCAGTACTTC	CASSQDPARVWETQYF
TRBD1	TRBV25-1	NA	TRBJ1-2	TGTGCCAGCAGTAAGGATACCGGGACAGGGGGCAGCTATGGCTACACCTTC	CASSKDTGTGGSYGYTF
NA	TRBV19	NA	TRBJ1-1	TGTGCCAGTAGGAGGAACACTGAAGCTTTCTTT	CASRRNTEAFF
NA	TRBV7-8	NA	TRBJ1-3	TGTGCCAGCAGCTTAGATGGGTCCCGCTCTGGAAACACCATATATTTT	CASSLDGSRSGNTIYF
NA	TRBV6-5	NA	TRBJ2-1	TGTGCCAGCACTTCAGGTACCCTTGGCAATGAGCAGTTCTTC	CASTSGTLGNEQFF
TRBD1	TRBV5-6	NA	TRBJ2-5	TGTGCCAGCACCTGGGACAGGGAGACCCAGTACTTC	CASTWDRETQYF
TRBD1	TRBV29-1	NA	TRBJ1-5	TGCAGCGTGGGTGATCAGGGGGAGGGCCAGCCCCAGCATTTT	CSVGDQGEGQPQHF
NA	TRBV11-2	NA	TRBJ1-2	TGTGCCAGCGGGGACACTAATAACTATGGCTACACCTTC	CASGDTNNYGYTF
TRBD2	TRBV5-1	NA	TRBJ2-5	TGCGCCAGCAGCACCGGGACTAGCGGGAAAGAGACCCAGTACTTC	CASSTGTSGKETQYF
TRBD1	TRBV5-1	once	TRBJ1-1	TGCGCCAGCAGCTTGGGACAGGGGGAGAACACTGAAGCTTTCTTT	CASSLGQGENTEAFF
TRBD2	TRBV27	few	TRBJ2-7	TGTGCCAGCACCCCGCTGGCTAGCGGCTCCTACGAGCAGTACTTC	CASTPLASGSYEQYF
NA	TRBV6-6	NA	TRBJ1-5	TGTGCCAGCAGGGGGGGGATTAGCAATCAGCCCCAGCATTTT	CASRGGISNQPQHF
NA	TRBV19	NA	TRBJ1-2	TGTGCCAGTAGTTCCGACAGATATGGCTACACCTTC	CASSSDRYGYTF
TRBD2	TRBV2	NA	TRBJ2-1	TGTGCCATTACTAGCGGGAGCTCCTACAATGAGCAGTTCTTC	CAITSGSSYNEQFF
TRBD1	TRBV19	once	TRBJ2-7	TGTGCCAGTAGGGACAGGGTGGAGTACGAGCAGTACTTC	CASRDRVEYEQYF
NA	TRBV19	NA	TRBJ1-1	TGTGCCAGTAGTATTTCAAATGGGGGAGCTTTCTTT	CASSISNGGAFF
TRBD1	TRBV2	NA	TRBJ2-2	TGTGCCAGCAGTTGGGGACAGGGTAACACCGGGGAGCTGTTTTTT	CASSWGQGNTGELFF
TRBD2	TRBV12-5	NA	TRBJ2-7	TGTGCTAGTGGTTTGGGAGCGGGAGGGTCTTACGAGCAGTACTTC	CASGLGAGGSYEQYF
NA	TRBV5-4	once	TRBJ2-2	TGTGCCAGCAATAGCGCGACCGCTAGGACCGGGGAGCTGTTTTTT	CASNSATARTGELFF
TRBD2	TRBV6-5	NA	TRBJ2-1	TGTGCCAGCAGTTCGCTTAGCGGGAGCTCCTACAATGAGCAGTTCTTC	CASSSLSGSSYNEQFF
NA	TRBV7-9	NA	TRBJ2-6	TGTGCCAGCAGCTTAGGCTCTGGGGCCAACGTCCTGACTTTC	CASSLGSGANVLTF
TRBD1	TRBV6-4	NA	TRBJ1-1	TGTGCCAGCAGTGACTCGGGGACAGGCCCGGCTTTCTTT	CASSDSGTGPAFF
NA	TRBV2	NA	TRBJ2-7	TGTGCCAGCAACCAGGGTGCGTCCGTCTACGAGCAGTACTTC	CASNQGASVYEQYF
TRBD1	TRBV6-5	once	TRBJ1-2	TGTGCCAGCCGGGACAGGTACAACTATGGCTACACCTTC	CASRDRYNYGYTF
TRBD2	TRBV6-5	NA	TRBJ2-7	TGTGCCAGCACCCGGGGCGGGAGCTCCTACGAGCAGTACTTC	CASTRGGSSYEQYF
NA	TRBV6-2/TRBV6-3	NA	TRBJ2-7	TGTGCCAGCAGTAGCTTTTACGAGCAGTACTTC	CASSSFYEQYF
NA	TRBV2	once	TRBJ2-1	TGTGCCAGCGGCGACTACAATGAGCAGTTCTTC	CASGDYNEQFF
NA	TRBV5-4	NA	TRBJ1-2	TGTGCCAGCAGCTTTGTCGGGGGGCAGGATGGCTACACCTTC	CASSFVGGQDGYTF
NA	TRBV4-1	NA	TRBJ1-5	TGCGCCAGCAGCCAAGCTGGTGGGACCAGGTATCAGCCCCAGCATTTT	CASSQAGGTRYQPQHF
NA	TRBV27	NA	TRBJ1-4	TGTGCCAGCAGTGCCGGTGAAAAACTGTTTTTT	CASSAGEKLFF
NA	TRBV7-2	NA	TRBJ2-7	TGTGCCAGCAGCTTTGGGCAGGTCGAGCGGCAGTACTTC	CASSFGQVERQYF
NA	TRBV6-1	once	TRBJ2-6	TGTGCCAGCAGCGAAATTATCGGGGGCTCTGGGGCCAACGTCCTGACTTTC	CASSEIIGGSGANVLTF
TRBD2	TRBV7-2	few	TRBJ2-3	TGTGCCAGCAGCTTAGCGGTCCCAACCGGGACTAGCGGGAGTGCAGATACGCAGTATTTT	CASSLAVPTGTSGSADTQYF
NA	TRBV30	NA	TRBJ1-2	TGTGCCTGGAGGCCTCGTGGGTCTCCATACCCTAACTATGGCTACACCTTC	CAWRPRGSPYPNYGYTF
TRBD1	TRBV10-3	NA	TRBJ1-5	TGTGCCATCAGTCGAGACAGGGAGGGCAATCAGCCCCAGCATTTT	CAISRDREGNQPQHF
TRBD1	TRBV7-9	NA	TRBJ2-2	TGTGCCAGCAGCTTAGCGGGACAGAGAAACACCGGGGAGCTGTTTTTT	CASSLAGQRNTGELFF
TRBD1	TRBV2	NA	TRBJ1-2	TGTGCCAGCAGCGCGGACAGGGCAGCTAACTATGGCTACACCTTC	CASSADRAANYGYTF
NA	TRBV7-8	NA	TRBJ1-1	TGTGCCAGCAGTCCAGAGGGTGCGGGGGGAACGGCTTTCTTT	CASSPEGAGGTAFF
TRBD2	TRBV5-1	NA	TRBJ2-7	TGCGCCAGCAGGTTGGCTAGCGGATACTACGAGCAGTACTTC	CASRLASGYYEQYF
NA	TRBV12-3/TRBV12-4	NA	TRBJ1-2	TGTGCCAGCACCCGGGCCTATGGCTACACCTTC	CASTRAYGYTF
NA	TRBV19	NA	TRBJ1-2	TGTGCCAGTAGTTTCAGGGACTATGGCTACACCTTC	CASSFRDYGYTF
NA	TRBV5-1	NA	TRBJ2-7	TGCGCCAGCAGCTTGGCCCCCGGGACGCCTAGCTCCTACGAGCAGTACTTC	CASSLAPGTPSSYEQYF
NA	TRBV24-1	NA	TRBJ1-1	TGTGCCACCGAACCCGTGGGTGCTTTCTTT	CATEPVGAFF
NA	TRBV2	few	TRBJ1-1	TGTGCCAGCAGTTTAGGACCGGCTTTCTTT	CASSLGPAFF
NA	TRBV3-1/TRBV3-2	NA	TRBJ1-1	TGTGCCAGCAGAGGAGGATCTGAAGCTTTCTTT	CASRGGSEAFF
NA	TRBV2	NA	TRBJ2-1	TGTGCCAGCAGTGAACAGGAAACAGCCTACAATGAGCAGTTCTTC	CASSEQETAYNEQFF